This entry is about one TCR beta chain. These data originate in a study of neurological immune-mediated disorders. TCRdb called the 5' RACE reads again in MiXCR, with one record for every CDR3 protein. The sample lists around 130,000 distinct CDR3 sequences; around 3% were seen once. V shed 8 bases and J shed 0 bases, with 11 bases lying between them. Germline V CDR1 and CDR2: LNHDA, SQIVND (reference sequence). The CDR3 loop spans 14 amino acids. The sample taken for sequencing was PBMCs. The rearrangement joins TRBV19 to TRBJ2-1; D possibly corresponds to TRBD1 (5 bases). This receptor was identified in a woman in her twenties or thirties with multiple sclerosis. The CDR3 bases are TGTGCCAGTGGGGCTGACAGCTCCTACAATGAGCAGTTCTTC. Translated: CASGADSSYNEQFF.